These 13 T cell receptor beta chains were sequenced from one sample in a study of blood T cell repertoires in COVID-19 (dated by TCRdb to 2020 to 2022). Preparation of the library involved the immunoSEQ multiplex PCR assay. Imported from immuneACCESS, the table was reduced by TCRdb to in-frame sequences with V and J called. These copies leave out some clones; in studies compared against another copy, an unresolved V gene accounts for under half, and the cause of the remainder is not known. This sample holds some 110,000 clones; roughly four fifths were observed only once. The ten biggest clones cover 7% to 9.5% of the sample. The sequencing input was peripheral blood. Every receptor here comes from a man between 65 and 85 years old with acute or convalescent COVID-19.

The chain couples TRBV7-3 to TRBJ2-1, with 14 bases fitting TRBD2. Per germline, CDR1 SGHTA and CDR2 FQGTGA. CDR3 size: 16 residues. Unmatched junction bases numbered 10, after V lost 6 bases and J lost 9 bases. The CDR3 DNA reads as TGTGCCAGCAGTCCCGCCGGGACTAGCGGGAGTAGTGAGCAGTTCTTC. This codes for CASSPAGTSGSSEQFF.

This clone has a single count. The V and J genes are TRBV4-2 and TRBJ2-2, with D maybe TRBD1 (5 bases). The CDR3 has 16 residues. Germline CDR1 and CDR2: LGHNA and YNFKEQ. The V gene lost 1 base and the J gene lost 6 bases, with 15 bases spanning the gap. The CDR3 here is CASSQVHPGIPGELFF. For the CDR3, the DNA is TGTGCCAGCAGCCAAGTTCATCCAGGGATCCCCGGGGAGCTGTTTTTT.

The chain couples TRBV9 to TRBJ2-3, with D perhaps TRBD1 (5 bases). Germline values: CDR1 SGDLS, CDR2 YYNGEE. The CDR3 has 16 residues. The V end was cut by 0 bases, the J end by 3 bases, with 14 bases between. The CDR3 is CASSVGMGQGTDTQYF. CDR3 DNA sequence: TGTGCCAGCAGCGTAGGTATGGGGCAGGGAACAGATACGCAGTATTTT.

CDR3 loop: CASLDSSSGNTIYF. CDR3 nucleotides: TGTGCCTCACTGGACAGCAGCTCTGGAAACACCATATATTTT. The chain links TRBV10-3 to TRBJ1-3; the D gene is possibly TRBD1 (6 bases). Germline V CDR1 and CDR2: ENHRY, SYGVKD. Deletions cut 11 bases from V and 0 bases from J, with 14 bases between. The CDR3 is made up of 14 amino acids.

J is TRBJ2-3 and V is TRBV5-1, with D possibly TRBD2 on 7 matching bases. Germline-derived CDR1 and CDR2 are SGHRS and YFSETQ. V shed 2 bases and J shed 13 bases, with 17 bases lying between them. The CDR3 is 13 residues long. CDR3 nucleotide sequence: TGCGCCAGCAGCTTCGGGGGCCGCCGGGAGGAGTATTTT. Its translation: CASSFGGRREEYF.

The gene calls are TRBV28 and TRBJ2-7, with 9 bases fitting TRBD1. V was clipped by 5 bases and J by 7 bases; unmatched bases: 9. The CDR3 runs 14 residues. CDR1 is MDHEN and CDR2 is SYDVKM in the germline V gene. DNA for the CDR3: TGTGCCAGCAGTGGGCCGGGACAGGGCTGGGAGCAGTACTTC. It translates to CASSGPGQGWEQYF.

The chain carries TRBV5-1 and TRBJ1-1, with a weak D call TRBD1 (5 bases). Germline V gene lookup returns CDR1 SGHRS and CDR2 YFSETQ. V gave up 2 bases and J gave up 0 bases, with 14 bases separating them. This CDR3 comprises 16 residues. Here the CDR3 reads CASSFLKTAMNTEAFF. The CDR3 nucleotides read TGCGCCAGCAGCTTCCTTAAGACAGCAATGAACACTGAAGCTTTCTTT.

V is TRBV6-1 and J is TRBJ1-5; weak D call: TRBD1 (5 bases). The CDR3 consists of 17 residues. V was clipped by 3 bases and J by 0 bases, with 15 bases between them. Per germline, CDR1 MNHNS and CDR2 SASEGT. The CDR3 here is CASSDPGGRDSNQPQHF. DNA for the CDR3: TGTGCCAGCAGTGATCCGGGGGGAAGGGATAGCAATCAGCCCCAGCATTTT.

This clone was recorded a few times. The genes are TRBV19 and TRBJ1-2; perhaps TRBD1 as D (6 bases). This CDR3 has 14 amino acids. Germline V gene data show CDR1 as LNHDA and CDR2 as SQIVND (reference sequence). V was cut by 5 bases and J by 4 bases, with 14 bases left in between. The CDR3, as DNA: TGTGCCAGTAGTCGTGGAACAGGGAGCTATGGCTACACCTTC. It codes for CASSRGTGSYGYTF.

This chain connects TRBV5-1 to TRBJ2-7, with 9 bases identical to TRBD1. The germline V gene encodes CDR1 SGHRS and CDR2 YFSETQ. This CDR3 has 14 amino acids. V shed 4 bases, J shed 6 bases, and the junction held 8 bases outside the gene matches. CDR3 sequence reads: CASSQGQGGGEQYF. CDR3 coding DNA: TGCGCCAGCAGCCAGGGACAGGGCGGGGGCGAGCAGTACTTC.

The CDR3 DNA is TGCGCCAGCAGCTTGTCGGCTAAACAGGGGGCTGAAGCTTTCTTT. It codes for CASSLSAKQGAEAFF. The chain recombines TRBV5-1 with TRBJ1-1; 8 bases fit TRBD1. Germline CDR1 reads SGHRS; CDR2 reads YFSETQ. V shed 1 base, J shed 6 bases, and the junction held 8 bases outside the gene matches. The length of the CDR3 is 15 residues.

The chain links TRBV6-5 to TRBJ1-5, with 8 bases aligning to TRBD1. With 6 bases clipped from V and 5 bases from J, the junction kept 3 bases outside the gene matches. The CDR3 spans 13 residues. Germline CDR1 is MNHEY and CDR2 is SVGAGI. The CDR3 DNA reads as TGTGCCAGCAGCTTACAGGGGGATCAGCCCCAGCATTTT. Translated: CASSLQGDQPQHF.

The gene calls are TRBV28 and TRBJ1-6, with TRBD1 as a possible D gene (6 bases). V was pared by 7 bases and J by 6 bases, with 16 bases between. The CDR3 has 15 residues. Germline values: CDR1 MDHEN, CDR2 SYDVKM. DNA for the CDR3: TGTGCCAGCACCCTAGGGGGGGTCCCTAATTCACCCCTCCACTTT. Amino acid sequence: CASTLGGVPNSPLHF.